The 18 T cell receptor beta chains in this list originate from one sample, sequenced in a study of OX40 agonist ivuxolimab in advanced cancers. The method was immunoSEQ multiplex PCR; TCRdb's version includes in-frame clones alone and lacks a portion of them. Counted here are 60,000 to 75,000 clones, 91% occurring once; the ten biggest clones make up 1% to 1.2%. The sequencing here drew on CD4+ or CD8+ T cells sorted from blood, taken in a trial of the OX40 agonist ivuxolimab. These TCRs come from an adult with an advanced solid tumor such as melanoma, head and neck, liver or kidney cancer.

The chain joins TRBV14 to TRBJ1-2; possible D gene TRBD1, 5 bases. The germline V gene encodes CDR1 SGHDN and CDR2 FVKESK. The length of the CDR3 is 17 residues. V was shortened by 0 bases and J by 2 bases, with 16 bases between the two germline ends. This CDR3 reads CASSQDQGLRQNYGYTF. The CDR3 nucleotides read TGTGCCAGCAGCCAAGATCAAGGCCTGCGACAGAACTATGGCTACACCTTC.

The chain employs TRBV7-2 and TRBJ2-3; tentatively, D is TRBD1 (5 bases). V lost 2 bases to trimming and J lost 2 bases, with 8 bases between them. The germline CDR1 and CDR2 sequences are SGHTA and FQGNSA. The CDR3 is 14 amino acids. CDR3 in amino acids: CASSLQGATDTQYF. The CDR3 region has the DNA TGTGCCAGCAGCTTACAAGGGGCCACAGATACGCAGTATTTT.

CDR3 DNA sequence: TGTGCCAGCAGCTTAGTCGGCAGGGGGGTTTCACCCCTCCACTTT. As protein: CASSLVGRGVSPLHF. This rearrangement joins TRBV5-4 to TRBJ1-6; 7 bases fit TRBD1. CDR3 length equals 15 residues. Germline V gene sequence: CDR1 SGHNT, CDR2 YYREEE (reference sequence). The V gene end was trimmed by 2 bases and the J gene end by 9 bases; junction bases not matched to a gene: 8.

This chain connects TRBV15 to TRBJ2-5; the D is unclear. The CDR3 sequence is 12 residues long. Trimming left V 8 bases short and J 7 bases short, with 14 bases between. Germline V lookup: CDR1 LNHNV, CDR2 YYDKDF (reference sequence). CDR3 DNA: TGTGCCACCGGGGTGGTGAGTGGGACCCAGTACTTC. This translates into CATGVVSGTQYF.

The gene calls are TRBV9 and TRBJ2-2; perhaps TRBD2 as D (6 bases). CDR1 SGDLS and CDR2 YYNGEE come from the germline V gene. This CDR3 contains 16 residues. V gave up 3 bases and J gave up 1 base, with 13 bases separating them. CDR3 loop: CASSGRARGNTGELFF. For the CDR3, the DNA is TGTGCCAGCAGCGGCCGCGCGCGGGGGAACACCGGGGAGCTGTTTTTT.

This clone was found once. The genes are TRBV6-1 and TRBJ2-3; 10 positions agree with TRBD1. This CDR3 region has 13 residues. CDR1 and CDR2 from the germline V gene are MNHNS and SASEGT. V gave up 8 bases and J gave up 2 bases; unmatched junction bases: 1. CDR3 sequence (DNA): TGTGCCAGCGGGACAGGGGACACAGATACGCAGTATTTT. This encodes CASGTGDTDTQYF.

The chain has TRBV11-2 and TRBJ2-7; 13 bases match TRBD2. The V gene end was trimmed by 4 bases and the J gene end by 6 bases; junction bases not matched to a gene: 9. The V gene's germline CDR1 is SGHAT and CDR2 FQNNGV. CDR3 size: 16 residues. The CDR3 here is CASSSIGLAGAGEQYF. In DNA form, the CDR3 reads TGTGCCAGCAGCTCGATAGGACTAGCGGGAGCGGGCGAGCAGTACTTC.

This chain uses TRBV6-1 with TRBJ2-3; D might be TRBD1 (7 bases). The CDR3 runs to 13 residues. Looked up from germline, CDR1 is MNHNS and CDR2 is SASEGT. V dropped 6 bases and J dropped 4 bases, with 11 bases sitting between them. CDR3 protein: CASSRGEADTQYF. The CDR3 nucleotides are TGTGCCAGCAGCAGGGGGGAGGCAGATACGCAGTATTTT.

This rearrangement joins TRBV29-1 to TRBJ2-7; a possible D gene is TRBD2 (9 bases). V was shortened by 7 bases and J by 4 bases, with 20 bases between the two germline ends. Germline V gives CDR1 SQVTM, CDR2 ANQGSEA. This CDR3 has 14 residues. CDR3 bases: TGCAGCGGGCGGGGGGGCAGGGGGCAGTACGAGCAGTACTTC. Protein sequence: CSGRGGRGQYEQYF.

The chain carries TRBV27 and TRBJ1-6, with D uncertain. Germline V gene data show CDR1 as MNHEY and CDR2 as SMNVEV (reference sequence). Trimming cost V 5 bases and J 3 bases, with 20 bases left between them. The CDR3 has 18 residues. CDR3 DNA: TGTGCCAGCAGTACTCAGTCAGGAACGTCCCTCTATAATTCACCCCTCCACTTT. Its protein is CASSTQSGTSLYNSPLHF.

The gene calls are TRBV7-2 and TRBJ1-1, with TRBD1 as a possible D gene (5 bases). CDR1 and CDR2 (germline): SGHTA, FQGNSA. V shed 2 bases and J shed 0 bases, with 16 bases lying between them. The CDR3 has 17 residues. CDR3 coding DNA: TGTGCCAGCAGCTTACACGGGGCTGGCCTGATGAACACTGAAGCTTTCTTT. Amino acids: CASSLHGAGLMNTEAFF. Full variable domain (remainder filled in from reference TRBV7-2 and TRBJ1-1): GAGVSQSPSNKVTEKGKDVELRCDPISGHTALYWYRQSLGQGLEFLIYFQGNSAPDKSGLPSDRFSAERTGGSVSTLTIQRTQQEDSAVYLCASSLHGAGLMNTEAFFGQGTRLTVV.

V is TRBV19 and J is TRBJ2-2; TRBD2 matches 10 bases. The CDR3 runs to 14 residues. Germline values: CDR1 LNHDA, CDR2 SQIVND (reference sequence). J gave up 6 bases and V 9 bases, and 7 bases lay outside the gene matches. The DNA for the CDR3 is TGTGCCAGCCGGAGCGGGGGGGCGGCCGGGGAGCTGTTTTTT. As protein: CASRSGGAAGELFF.

A few counts support this clone. The rearrangement uses TRBV30 and TRBJ1-1; the D is unclear. Germline loops: CDR1 GTSNPN, CDR2 SVGIG (reference sequence). This CDR3 spans 11 amino acids. Trimming left V 1 base short and J 7 bases short, with 7 bases between. The CDR3 coding sequence is TGTGCCTGGAGTGCGGGCAGTGAAGCTTTCTTT. Protein sequence: CAWSAGSEAFF. The full variable domain, in which reference TRBV30 and TRBJ1-1 provide the parts outside the CDR3, is SQTIHQWPATLVQPVGSPLSLECTVEGTSNPNLYWYRQAAGRGLQLLFYSVGIGQISSEVPQNLSASRPQDRQFILSSKKLLLSDSGFYLCAWSAGSEAFFGQGTRLTVV.

This chain links TRBV5-1 with TRBJ1-1; 7 nucleotides line up with TRBD1. Germline-derived CDR1 and CDR2 are SGHRS and YFSETQ. V dropped 4 bases and J dropped 2; count of bases not matched to a gene: 8. This CDR3 spans 15 amino acids. CDR3 in DNA: TGCGCCAGCAGCCGAACCGGGACAGACAACACTGAAGCTTTCTTT. Translated, it gives CASSRTGTDNTEAFF.

The rearrangement joins TRBV2 to TRBJ1-5, with TRBD1 as a possible D gene (5 bases). The V and J ends lost 7 bases and 6 bases respectively, with 13 bases between them. From germline, CDR1 is SNHLY and CDR2 FYNNEI. CDR3 length: 13 residues. The CDR3 loop is CASKGLGVQPQHF. The CDR3 coding sequence is TGTGCCAGCAAAGGGTTAGGGGTTCAGCCCCAGCATTTT.

V is TRBV10-2 and J is TRBJ2-3, with D perhaps matching TRBD2 (5 bases). V was cut by 7 bases and J by 3 bases, with 5 bases left in between. Germline CDR1 is WSHSY and CDR2 is SAAADI. This CDR3 is built from 11 residues. The CDR3 DNA reads TGCGCCAGCACGGGGACAGATACGCAGTATTTT. Residues: CASTGTDTQYF.

This chain connects TRBV6-1 to TRBJ1-1; possible D gene TRBD1, 5 bases. In germline, CDR1 is MNHNS, CDR2 SASEGT. The CDR3 sequence is 13 residues long. Trimming cost V 6 bases and J 3 bases, with 11 bases left between them. The CDR3 loop is CASRATEYTEAFF. As DNA, the CDR3 is TGTGCCAGCAGGGCGACAGAGTACACTGAAGCTTTCTTT.

There are a few counts of this clone. The V and J genes are TRBV30 and TRBJ1-2; D remains unclear. This CDR3 spans 15 amino acids. Germline CDR1 reads GTSNPN; CDR2 reads SVGIG (reference sequence). The V end lost 2 bases, the J end lost 8 bases, and 21 bases lay between the germline ends. The DNA of the CDR3 is TGTGCCTGGAGTCCGACTCCTTCCGGTCTCGGGGGCTACACCTTC. It yields the protein CAWSPTPSGLGGYTF.